A selection of T cell receptor beta chains follows, all from one sample in a study of blood T cell repertoires in COVID-19. Generated by immunoSEQ multiplex PCR, the TCRdb table keeps only in-frame clones and is missing some. Among around 230,000 clones listed, about four fifths were seen once. The sequencing input was peripheral blood. The origin of the receptors is a woman of 80 years or more with acute or convalescent COVID-19. Both conserved end residues are trimmed from each CDR3.

j_call v_call cdr3_aa
TRBJ1-4 TRBV7-9 ASSLGGTASINEKLF
TRBJ1-2 TRBV5-1 ASSRGQDNYGYT
TRBJ1-6 TRBV28 ASSFDQGTPYNSPLH
TRBJ1-6 TRBV5-8 ASSLAKGSLKRYNSPLH
TRBJ2-1 TRBV6-4 ASSDGQYNEQF
TRBJ2-2 TRBV7-3 ASGTRNTGELF
TRBJ1-5 TRBV28 ASSGAGFSNQPQH
TRBJ1-5 TRBV19 ASSPREANQPQH
TRBJ2-7 TRBV28 ASSDRVGSYEQY
TRBJ2-7 TRBV21-1 ASSSRGGQGAYEQY
TRBJ1-5 TRBV28 ASSFEWGEGTVSGNQPQH
TRBJ2-7 TRBV29-1 SVLQGAEGEQY
TRBJ1-1 TRBV7-9 ASSLAGGTGGTGTEAF
TRBJ1-1 TRBV15 ATSSRTDRPHVMNTEAF
TRBJ1-1 TRBV6-6 ASSSGYEAF
TRBJ2-5 TRBV11-2 ASSIPGLGVGTQY
TRBJ2-4 TRBV11-1 ASSPRSPTPSIQY
TRBJ1-2 TRBV30 AWSVGQSHNYGYT
TRBJ2-7 TRBV7-8 ASSFLAVSSYEQY
TRBJ2-3 TRBV5-1 ASSLVASGPSTDTQY
TRBJ1-3 TRBV25-1 ASSVPGQGAGNTIY
TRBJ1-1 TRBV5-1 ASSLEDRGTEAF
TRBJ2-7 TRBV2 ASSEAPAEAYEQY
TRBJ1-4 TRBV10-2 ASSPPDRGGNEKLF
TRBJ2-5 TRBV18 ASSPLQKETQY
TRBJ2-2 TRBV29-1 SARRDRVDTGELF
TRBJ2-7 TRBV28 ASRPSAGTEQY
TRBJ2-3 TRBV7-3 ASSPGYRDTQY
TRBJ2-3 TRBV5-1 ASSASGGGDTQY
TRBJ2-7 TRBV9 ASSVEPGVSYEQY
TRBJ2-2 TRBV5-1 ASSTSGGTGELF
TRBJ1-4 TRBV7-9 ASSFTGPNEKLF
TRBJ2-6 TRBV5-6 ASSLALGRVNSGANVLT
TRBJ2-5 TRBV9 ASSVTSGGPGETQY
TRBJ2-1 TRBV6-5 ASKGGGTGYNEQF
TRBJ2-1 TRBV28 ASRLPQGGEQF
TRBJ2-7 TRBV6-6 ASSAAAYEQY
TRBJ1-5 TRBV20-1 SASARVSNQPQH
TRBJ1-6 TRBV18 ASSDREESPLH
TRBJ1-1 TRBV6-5 ATNRGIEAF
TRBJ1-4 TRBV5-1 ASSLTGGLFETNEKLF
TRBJ2-7 TRBV27 ASRTGREFYEQY
TRBJ1-1 TRBV20-1 SAKDGVGAF
TRBJ1-2 TRBV2 ASNRGLVDGYT
TRBJ1-1 TRBV6-5 ASTRGIPNTEAF
TRBJ1-1 TRBV5-1 ASSLEAGSITEAF
TRBJ2-1 TRBV19 ASRVGSSYNEQF
TRBJ2-1 TRBV7-2 ASSAGLAGNNEQF
TRBJ2-1 TRBV10-3 AITDRASSYNEQF